A selection of T cell receptor beta chains follows, all from one sample in a study of T cells in localized non-small cell lung cancer. Assay used: immunoSEQ multiplex PCR; TCRdb lists only in-frame clones, some missing. The sample yields about 30,000 clones, 91% seen once. Sequencing used PBMCs, obtained before any cancer treatment. All receptors derive from a man aged 35 to 70 with stage II lung adenocarcinoma. Each CDR3 is given with its conserved first and last residue. Each record gives: D gene, J gene, V gene, clone size, CDR3 protein, CDR3 DNA. A D gene is named only where the DNA matches it firmly. Not all rows give a size; the values are once, few, many and, for expanded clones, a class.

>NA|TRBJ1-1|TRBV7-9|NA
CASSLDMNTEAFF
TGTGCCAGCAGCTTAGATATGAACACTGAAGCTTTCTTT
>NA|TRBJ1-6|TRBV5-8|NA
CASSPGPRSLPLHF
TGTGCCAGCAGCCCGGGCCCGAGGTCACTGCCCCTCCACTTT
>NA|TRBJ2-1|TRBV7-3|NA
CASSLVRETNSYNEQFF
TGTGCCAGCAGCTTAGTAAGAGAGACTAACTCCTACAATGAGCAGTTCTTC
>NA|TRBJ1-6|TRBV6-5|NA
CASTKGRSNSPLHF
TGTGCCAGTACAAAGGGACGGAGTAATTCACCCCTCCACTTT
>TRBD2|TRBJ2-7|TRBV7-3|NA
CASSLTGTSGRYEQYF
TGTGCCAGCAGCCTGACCGGGACTAGCGGGAGATACGAGCAGTACTTC
>TRBD1|TRBJ2-5|TRBV28|NA
CASSYAGTGEETQYF
TGTGCCAGCAGTTACGCCGGGACAGGAGAAGAGACCCAGTACTTC
>NA|TRBJ1-5|TRBV28|NA
CASSLGGRSNQPQHF
TGTGCCAGCAGTTTGGGGGGGCGTAGCAATCAGCCCCAGCATTTT
>NA|TRBJ2-5|TRBV4-2|NA
CASSQNTRGRQETQYF
TGTGCCAGCAGCCAGAACACCAGGGGGAGGCAAGAGACCCAGTACTTC
>NA|TRBJ2-5|TRBV28|NA
CASSSQHGETQYF
TGTGCCAGCAGTTCTCAGCATGGAGAGACCCAGTACTTC
>TRBD2|TRBJ2-3|TRBV18|NA
CASSPLFSGLAGPWNTDTQYF
TGTGCCAGCTCACCATTATTTTCGGGACTAGCGGGCCCCTGGAACACAGATACGCAGTATTTT
>NA|TRBJ2-1|TRBV6-5|NA
CASKEGPYNEQFF
TGTGCCAGCAAGGAGGGGCCATACAATGAGCAGTTCTTC
>NA|TRBJ2-7|TRBV5-6|NA
CASSLSGVAYEQYF
TGTGCCAGCAGCTTGTCGGGGGTGGCCTACGAGCAGTACTTC
>TRBD1|TRBJ1-2|TRBV30|NA
CAWRAGTAYGYTF
TGTGCCTGGAGAGCCGGGACAGCCTATGGCTACACCTTC
>NA|TRBJ2-7|TRBV4-2|NA
CASSQDPDGNEQYF
TGTGCCAGCAGCCAAGATCCGGATGGGAACGAGCAGTACTTC
>NA|TRBJ1-4|TRBV2|NA
CASSEGGLQGEKLFF
TGTGCCAGCAGTGAAGGAGGGCTACAGGGCGAAAAACTGTTTTTT
>NA|TRBJ1-2|TRBV25-1|NA
CASGSTGAEGYTF
TGTGCCAGCGGATCTACCGGGGCCGAGGGCTACACCTTC
>TRBD2|TRBJ2-7|TRBV5-4|once
CASSQGLAETYEQYF
TGTGCCAGCAGCCAGGGACTAGCGGAAACCTACGAGCAGTACTTC
>NA|TRBJ1-1|TRBV11-2|NA
CASSLTERTEAFF
TGTGCCAGCAGCTTAACAGAGAGAACTGAAGCTTTCTTT
>NA|TRBJ2-3|TRBV5-1|NA
CASRILDGWTDTQYF
TGCGCCAGCAGGATACTAGACGGGTGGACAGATACGCAGTATTTT
>NA|TRBJ1-1|TRBV5-6|NA
CASSRDTEAFF
TGTGCCAGCAGCCGGGACACTGAAGCTTTCTTT
>NA|TRBJ1-2|TRBV7-2|NA
CASSLDLGASYGYTF
TGTGCCAGCAGCTTAGATCTCGGAGCCTCCTATGGCTACACCTTC
>TRBD1|TRBJ2-3|TRBV6-5|NA
CASSYTGVTQYF
TGTGCCAGCAGTTACACAGGGGTAACGCAGTATTTT
>TRBD2|TRBJ2-3|TRBV7-3|NA
CASRLADTDTQYF
TGTGCCAGCAGACTAGCGGACACAGATACGCAGTATTTT
>TRBD1|TRBJ2-3|TRBV2|NA
CASFGRGRVGTDTQYF
TGTGCCAGCTTCGGCAGGGGGCGCGTTGGCACAGATACGCAGTATTTT
>TRBD2|TRBJ2-7|TRBV27|NA
CASSLGGGGREQYF
TGTGCCAGCAGTTTAGGCGGGGGTGGGCGGGAGCAGTACTTC
>NA|TRBJ1-4|TRBV19|NA
CASSTGATNEKLFF
TGTGCCAGTAGTACAGGGGCAACTAATGAAAAACTGTTTTTT
>NA|TRBJ1-2|TRBV5-6|NA
CASSLTGVELFGYTF
TGTGCCAGCAGCTTGACTGGGGTCGAGCTTTTCGGCTACACCTTC
>NA|TRBJ1-4|TRBV6-4|NA
CASRVDPDSEKLFF
TGTGCCAGCAGGGTAGACCCCGACAGTGAAAAACTGTTTTTT
>TRBD1|TRBJ2-3|TRBV5-4|NA
CASSFPTGGFTDTQYF
TGTGCCAGCAGCTTTCCGACAGGGGGCTTCACAGATACGCAGTATTTT
>NA|TRBJ2-1|TRBV7-9|NA
CASSSPSAVPTNEQFF
TGTGCCAGCAGCTCCCCCTCGGCGGTTCCGACCAATGAGCAGTTCTTC
>NA|TRBJ2-7|TRBV5-4|NA
CASSLGGMGGEQYF
TGTGCCAGCAGCTTGGGGGGAATGGGTGGCGAGCAGTACTTC
>TRBD2|TRBJ2-5|TRBV14|NA
CASSQDRLAGGETQYF
TGTGCCAGCAGCCAAGATCGGTTAGCGGGGGGGGAGACCCAGTACTTC
>TRBD2|TRBJ2-5|TRBV9|NA
CASSGNSGSQETQYF
TGTGCCAGCAGTGGGAATAGCGGGAGTCAAGAGACCCAGTACTTC
>NA|TRBJ1-3|TRBV7-9|NA
CASRDHAGSGNTIYF
TGTGCCAGCAGAGATCACGCAGGATCTGGAAACACCATATATTTT
>TRBD2|TRBJ2-1|TRBV6-6|NA
CASSGARLAENNEQFF
TGTGCCAGCAGTGGCGCCAGACTAGCGGAGAACAATGAGCAGTTCTTC
>NA|TRBJ1-1|TRBV5-1|NA
CASSFTGETEAFF
TGCGCCAGCAGCTTTACGGGGGAGACTGAAGCTTTCTTT
>TRBD1|TRBJ1-2|TRBV25-1|NA
CASSDIQGGSSVGYTF
TGTGCCAGCAGTGACATACAGGGGGGGTCCAGCGTGGGCTACACCTTC
>NA|TRBJ1-1|TRBV10-2|NA
CASSGGPNTEAFF
TGCGCCAGCAGTGGGGGCCCGAACACTGAAGCTTTCTTT
>NA|TRBJ2-7|TRBV29-1|NA
CSVEKGLAREQYF
TGCAGCGTTGAAAAGGGCCTAGCCCGCGAGCAGTACTTC
>TRBD2|TRBJ2-3|TRBV9|NA
CASSVGWASGRATDTQYF
TGTGCCAGCAGCGTAGGGTGGGCTAGCGGGAGGGCAACAGATACGCAGTATTTT
>NA|TRBJ2-7|TRBV21-1|NA
CASRTGKYF
TGTGCCAGCAGGACAGGGAAATACTTC
>NA|TRBJ1-2|TRBV28|NA
CASADTTYGYTF
TGTGCCAGTGCTGACACGACCTATGGCTACACCTTC
>NA|TRBJ2-3|TRBV15|NA
CATTLGGTDTQYF
TGTGCCACCACCCTGGGGGGCACAGATACGCAGTATTTT
>TRBD2|TRBJ2-1|TRBV15|NA
CATEGREGHNEQFF
TGTGCCACCGAGGGGCGGGAGGGCCACAATGAGCAGTTCTTC
>NA|TRBJ2-6|TRBV27|NA
CASSFSAGGYSGANVLTF
TGTGCCAGCAGTTTTTCGGCAGGGGGGTACTCTGGGGCCAACGTCCTGACTTTC
>NA|TRBJ2-7|TRBV5-6|NA
CASSLSPTGGPFYEQYF
TGTGCCAGCAGCTTGAGCCCCACTGGCGGGCCATTCTACGAGCAGTACTTC
>NA|TRBJ1-5|TRBV5-4|NA
CASSLDGGVSNQPQHF
TGTGCCAGCAGCTTGGACGGAGGGGTCAGCAATCAGCCCCAGCATTTT
>TRBD2|TRBJ2-2|TRBV13|NA
CASSFLLAGGSGTGELFF
TGTGCCAGCAGCTTTCTACTAGCGGGAGGGTCGGGCACCGGGGAGCTGTTTTTT
>TRBD2|TRBJ2-5|TRBV6-5|NA
CASKATSGIAETQYF
TGTGCCAGCAAGGCGACTAGCGGGATTGCGGAGACCCAGTACTTC
>NA|TRBJ2-5|TRBV29-1|NA
CSVEDGRKETQYF
TGCAGCGTTGAAGATGGGAGGAAAGAGACCCAGTACTTC